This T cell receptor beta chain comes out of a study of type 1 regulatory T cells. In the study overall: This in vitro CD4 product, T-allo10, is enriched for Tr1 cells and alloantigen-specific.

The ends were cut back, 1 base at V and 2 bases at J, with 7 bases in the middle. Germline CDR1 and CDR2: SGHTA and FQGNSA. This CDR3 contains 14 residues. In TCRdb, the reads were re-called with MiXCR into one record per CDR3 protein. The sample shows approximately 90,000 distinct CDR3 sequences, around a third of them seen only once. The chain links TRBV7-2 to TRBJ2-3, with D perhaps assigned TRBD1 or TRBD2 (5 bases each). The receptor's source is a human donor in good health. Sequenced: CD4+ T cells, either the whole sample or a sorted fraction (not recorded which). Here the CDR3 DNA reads TGTGCCAGCAGCTTAGACGGGGCCACAGATACGCAGTATTTT. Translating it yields CASSLDGATDTQYF.